The T cell receptor beta chain described here comes from a study of post-analysis software for immune sequencing data. Study-wide background: Clinical courses comprised relapsing-remitting, secondary progressive and progressive-relapsing multiple sclerosis.

This clonotype was found a few times. Antigen unknown. General observations from the study: Those samples that were prepared in the same batch co-clustered strongly by F measure.

The TCR beta cDNA libraries carried unique molecular identifiers. The T cell input of about 0.95 to 11 million gave 400,000 to 500,000 cDNA molecules. TCRdb independently ran MiXCR on the PCR reads; one entry per CDR3 protein. The table records a few hundred thousand distinct CDR3 sequences, about a third of them present only once. Source material: blood. This sequence was found in a girl aged 10 to 17 with multiple sclerosis.

In nucleotides, the CDR3 is TGTGCCAGCAGTCCTGCTGGGGGACAGGATCCCTACGAGCAGTACTTC. Protein: CASSPAGGQDPYEQYF. The chain employs TRBV6-6 and TRBJ2-7, with 8 nucleotides matching TRBD1. The J segment lost 2 bases and the V segment lost 5 bases, leaving 11 bases of the junction unmatched. The CDR3 totals 16 residues. Germline loops: CDR1 MNHNY, CDR2 SVGAGI (reference sequence).